This record concerns one T cell receptor beta chain sequence. The data belong to a study of blood T cell repertoires in COVID-19. In the study overall: The United States, Italy and Spain were the sources of the acute and convalescent COVID-19 samples. PBMCs, B-cell-depleted T cells, or T cells provided the cDNA or gDNA that made up the material.

How the authors handled the data: Amplifying reference gene primers gave estimates of nucleated cell counts. The method was immunoSEQ multiplex PCR; TCRdb's version includes in-frame clones alone and lacks a portion of them. V and J calls and clone size come straight from that table; D and trimming were deduced from the DNA. The sample records around 16,000 clones, less than 90% being singletons. Sequenced material: peripheral blood. This TCR was sampled from a man in his 60s with acute or convalescent COVID-19.

As DNA, the CDR3 is TGTGCCAGCAGTGAGAGCGGACTATCACCCGGGCGCGATACGCAGTATTTT. Protein sequence: CASSESGLSPGRDTQYF. V is TRBV6-1 and J is TRBJ2-3; D is possibly TRBD2 (6 bases). Trimming pared 3 bases from V and 6 bases from J, leaving 22 bases between. The length of the CDR3 is 17 residues. Germline V gene data show CDR1 as MNHNS and CDR2 as SASEGT.